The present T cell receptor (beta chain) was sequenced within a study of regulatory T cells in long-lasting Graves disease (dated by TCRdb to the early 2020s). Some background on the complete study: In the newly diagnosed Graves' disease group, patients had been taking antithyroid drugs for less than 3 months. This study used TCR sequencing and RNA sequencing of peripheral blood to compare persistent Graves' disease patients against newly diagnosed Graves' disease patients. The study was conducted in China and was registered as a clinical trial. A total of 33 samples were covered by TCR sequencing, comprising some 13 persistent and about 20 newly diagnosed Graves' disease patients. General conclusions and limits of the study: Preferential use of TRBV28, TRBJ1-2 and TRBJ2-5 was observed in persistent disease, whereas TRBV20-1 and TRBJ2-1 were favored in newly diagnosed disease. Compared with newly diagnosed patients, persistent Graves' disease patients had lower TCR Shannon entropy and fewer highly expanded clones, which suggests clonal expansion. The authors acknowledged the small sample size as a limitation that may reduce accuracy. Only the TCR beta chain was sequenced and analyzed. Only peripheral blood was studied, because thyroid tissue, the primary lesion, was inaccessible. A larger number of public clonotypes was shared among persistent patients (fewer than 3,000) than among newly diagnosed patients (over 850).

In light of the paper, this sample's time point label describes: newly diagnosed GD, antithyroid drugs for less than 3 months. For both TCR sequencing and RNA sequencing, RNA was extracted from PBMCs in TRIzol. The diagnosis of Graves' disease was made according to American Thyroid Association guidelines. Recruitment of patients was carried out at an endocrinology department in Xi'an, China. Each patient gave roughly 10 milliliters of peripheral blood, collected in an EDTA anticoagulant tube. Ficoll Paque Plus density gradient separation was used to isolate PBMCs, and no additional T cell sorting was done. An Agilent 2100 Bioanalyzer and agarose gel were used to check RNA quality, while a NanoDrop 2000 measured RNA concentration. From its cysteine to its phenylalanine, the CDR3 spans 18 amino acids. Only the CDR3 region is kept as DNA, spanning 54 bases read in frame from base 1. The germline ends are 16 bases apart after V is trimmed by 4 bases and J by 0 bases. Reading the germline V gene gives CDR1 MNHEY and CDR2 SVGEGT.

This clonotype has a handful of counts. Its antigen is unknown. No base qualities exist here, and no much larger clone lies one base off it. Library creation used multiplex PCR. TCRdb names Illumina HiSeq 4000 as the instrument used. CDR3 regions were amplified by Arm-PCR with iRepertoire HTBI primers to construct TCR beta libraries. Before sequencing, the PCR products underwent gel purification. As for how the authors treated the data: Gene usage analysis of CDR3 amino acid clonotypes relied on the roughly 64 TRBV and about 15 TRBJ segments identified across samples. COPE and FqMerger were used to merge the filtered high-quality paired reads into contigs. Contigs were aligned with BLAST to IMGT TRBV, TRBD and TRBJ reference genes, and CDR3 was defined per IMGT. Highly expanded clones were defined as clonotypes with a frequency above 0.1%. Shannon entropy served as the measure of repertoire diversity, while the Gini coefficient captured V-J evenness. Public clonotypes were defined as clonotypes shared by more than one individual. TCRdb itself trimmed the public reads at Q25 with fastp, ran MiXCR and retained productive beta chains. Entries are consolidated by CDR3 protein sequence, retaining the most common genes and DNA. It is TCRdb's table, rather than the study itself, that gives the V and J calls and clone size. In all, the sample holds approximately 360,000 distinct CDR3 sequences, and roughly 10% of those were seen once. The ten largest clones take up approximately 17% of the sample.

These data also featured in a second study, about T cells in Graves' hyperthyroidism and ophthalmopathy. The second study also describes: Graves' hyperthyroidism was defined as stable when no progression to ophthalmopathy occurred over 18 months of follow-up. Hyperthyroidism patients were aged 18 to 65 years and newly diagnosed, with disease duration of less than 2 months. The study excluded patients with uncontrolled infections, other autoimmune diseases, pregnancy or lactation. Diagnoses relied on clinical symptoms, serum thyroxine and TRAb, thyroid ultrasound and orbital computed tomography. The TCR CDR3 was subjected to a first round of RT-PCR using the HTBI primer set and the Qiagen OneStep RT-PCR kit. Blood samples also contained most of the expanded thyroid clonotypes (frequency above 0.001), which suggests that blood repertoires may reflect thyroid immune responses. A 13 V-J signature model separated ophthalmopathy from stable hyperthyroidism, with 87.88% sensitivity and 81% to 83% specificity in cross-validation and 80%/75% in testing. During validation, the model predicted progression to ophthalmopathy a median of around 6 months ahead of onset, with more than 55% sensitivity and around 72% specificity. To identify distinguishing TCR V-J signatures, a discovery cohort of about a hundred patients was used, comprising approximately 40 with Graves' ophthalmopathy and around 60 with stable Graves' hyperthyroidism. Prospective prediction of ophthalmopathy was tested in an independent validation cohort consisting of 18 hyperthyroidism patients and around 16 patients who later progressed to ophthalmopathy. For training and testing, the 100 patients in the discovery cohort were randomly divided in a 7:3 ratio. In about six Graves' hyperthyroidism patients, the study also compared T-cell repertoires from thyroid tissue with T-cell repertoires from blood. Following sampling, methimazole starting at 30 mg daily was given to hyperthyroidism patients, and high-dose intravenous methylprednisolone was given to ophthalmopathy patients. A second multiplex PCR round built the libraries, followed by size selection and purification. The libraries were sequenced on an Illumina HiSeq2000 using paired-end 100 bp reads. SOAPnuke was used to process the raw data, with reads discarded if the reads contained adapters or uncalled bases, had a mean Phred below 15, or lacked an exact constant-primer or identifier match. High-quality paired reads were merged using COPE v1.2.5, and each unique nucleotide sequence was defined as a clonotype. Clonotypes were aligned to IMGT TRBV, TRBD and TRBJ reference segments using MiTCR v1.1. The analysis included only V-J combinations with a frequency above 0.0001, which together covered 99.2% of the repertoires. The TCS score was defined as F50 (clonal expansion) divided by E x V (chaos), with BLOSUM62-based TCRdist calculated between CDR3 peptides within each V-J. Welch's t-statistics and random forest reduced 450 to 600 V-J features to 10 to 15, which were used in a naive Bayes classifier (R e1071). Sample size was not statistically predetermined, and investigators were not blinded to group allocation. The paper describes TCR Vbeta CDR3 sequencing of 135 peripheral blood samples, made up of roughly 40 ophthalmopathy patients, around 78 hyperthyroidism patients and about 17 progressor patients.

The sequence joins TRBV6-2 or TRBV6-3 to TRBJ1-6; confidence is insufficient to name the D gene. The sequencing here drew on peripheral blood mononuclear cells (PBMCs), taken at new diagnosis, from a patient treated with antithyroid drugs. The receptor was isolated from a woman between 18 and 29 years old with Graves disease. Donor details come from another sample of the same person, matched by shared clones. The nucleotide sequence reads TGTGCCAGCAGTTGGGCGAAGAGCGCGAGCTCCTATAATTCACCCCTCCACTTT. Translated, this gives CASSWAKSASSYNSPLHF.